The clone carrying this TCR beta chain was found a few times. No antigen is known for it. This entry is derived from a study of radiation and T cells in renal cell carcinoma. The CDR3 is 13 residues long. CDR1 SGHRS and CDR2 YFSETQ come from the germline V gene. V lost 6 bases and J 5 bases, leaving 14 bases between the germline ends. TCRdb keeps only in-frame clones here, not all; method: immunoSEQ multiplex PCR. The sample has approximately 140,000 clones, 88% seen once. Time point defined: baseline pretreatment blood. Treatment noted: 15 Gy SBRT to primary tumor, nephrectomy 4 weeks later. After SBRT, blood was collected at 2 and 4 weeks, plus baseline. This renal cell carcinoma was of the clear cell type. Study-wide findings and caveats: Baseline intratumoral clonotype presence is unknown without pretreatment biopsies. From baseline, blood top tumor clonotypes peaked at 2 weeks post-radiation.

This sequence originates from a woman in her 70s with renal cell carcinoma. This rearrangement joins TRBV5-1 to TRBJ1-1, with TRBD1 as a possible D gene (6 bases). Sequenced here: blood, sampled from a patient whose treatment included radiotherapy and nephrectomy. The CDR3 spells CASKKGGGTEAFF. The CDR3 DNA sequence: TGCGCCAGCAAAAAAGGGGGTGGGACTGAAGCTTTCTTT.